This TCR beta chain was profiled in a study of blood T cell repertoires in COVID-19. Profiled with immunoSEQ multiplex PCR; TCRdb holds only in-frame clones, not every one. Seen here are some 350,000 clones, 87% observed once, and the top ten hold less than 6%. The ends were cut back, 1 base at V and 1 base at J, with 16 bases in the middle. This CDR3 contains 18 residues. Germline loops: CDR1 LGHNA, CDR2 YNFKEQ. The chain employs TRBV4-2 and TRBJ2-2, with D perhaps TRBD2 (6 bases). This TCR was recovered from a woman in her twenties or thirties who had recovered from COVID-19. Sequencing used PBMCs or T cells enriched from blood (not recorded which). The CDR3: CASSQGGRRGENTGELFF. The CDR3 bases are TGTGCCAGCAGCCAAGGTGGTCGTCGCGGGGAGAACACCGGGGAGCTGTTTTTT.